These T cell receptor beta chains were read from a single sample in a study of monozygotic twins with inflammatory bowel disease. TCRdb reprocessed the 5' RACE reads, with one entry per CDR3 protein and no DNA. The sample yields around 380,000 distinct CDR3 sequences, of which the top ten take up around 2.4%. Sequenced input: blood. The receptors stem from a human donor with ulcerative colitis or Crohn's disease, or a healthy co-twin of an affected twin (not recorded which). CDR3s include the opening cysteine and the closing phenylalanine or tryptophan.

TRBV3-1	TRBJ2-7	CASSQDTGTSAPYEQYF
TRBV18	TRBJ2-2	CASSPDRGYTGELFF
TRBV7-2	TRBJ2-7	CASSSPSEQYF
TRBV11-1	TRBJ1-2	CASSLDIERNYGYTF
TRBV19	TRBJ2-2	CATSGGAGLIGELFF
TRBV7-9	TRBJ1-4	CASSLEGGQGNEKLFF
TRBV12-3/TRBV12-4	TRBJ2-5	CASSFRGNQETQYF
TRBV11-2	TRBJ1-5	CASSLNGGAQHF
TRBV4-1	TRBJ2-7	CASSPPWTGSSYEQYF
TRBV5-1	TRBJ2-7	CASSLTTSEMERYEQYF
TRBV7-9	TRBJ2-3	CASSKHSGGRDTQYF
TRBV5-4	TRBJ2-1	CASSSFLGGGSNEQFF
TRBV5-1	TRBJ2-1	CASSSGQVYNEQFF
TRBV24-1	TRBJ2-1	CATSARERTRPSNEQFF
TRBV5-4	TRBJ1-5	CASSLPGMDQPQHF
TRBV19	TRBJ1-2	CASSIWGPRGDPNHYAGYTF
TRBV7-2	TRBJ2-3	CASSQGLPSGTDTQYF
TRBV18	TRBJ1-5	CATTPGDGNQPQHF
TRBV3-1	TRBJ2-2	CASSQVDGELFF
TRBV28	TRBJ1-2	CASRDTGFYGYTF
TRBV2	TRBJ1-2	CASRDLGTVYGYTF
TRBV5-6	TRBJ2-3	CASSFGGASDTQYF
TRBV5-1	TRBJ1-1	CASSPGVGGTEAFF
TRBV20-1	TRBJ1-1	CSARDKGQGAREAFF
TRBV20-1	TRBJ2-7	CSASDLARKAYEQYF
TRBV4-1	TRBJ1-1	CASSQAGGKTEAFF
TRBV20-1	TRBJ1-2	CSAQGTLRDREDGYTF
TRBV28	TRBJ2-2	CASSRTSGRAGELFF
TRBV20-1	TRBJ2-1	CSASGRASRGNEQFF
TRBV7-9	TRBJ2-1	CAIDRRAVGGLHEQFF
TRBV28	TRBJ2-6	CASTSPSNRGPGANVLTF
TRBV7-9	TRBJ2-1	CASVEAGRSLDEQFF
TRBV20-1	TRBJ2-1	CSARGDRGTQNEQFF
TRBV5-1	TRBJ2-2	CASSLAVSTGELFF
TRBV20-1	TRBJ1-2	CSALNRYSNYGYTF
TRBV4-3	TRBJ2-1	CASSHQLGTSYNEQFF
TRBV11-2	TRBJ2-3	CASSFKSGGAGSTDTQYF
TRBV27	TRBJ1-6	CASSVAVGNSYNSPLHF